This T cell receptor (beta chain) was found in a study of CD8 T cells in ankylosing spondylitis. The V gene's germline CDR1 is LGHNA and CDR2 YSLEER. This CDR3 is 15 amino acids long. Trimming left V 4 bases short and J 4 bases short, with 13 bases between. Quantitative 5'-RACE with molecular barcodes generated TCR beta libraries. TCRdb reprocessed the 5' RACE reads with MiXCR, giving one entry per CDR3 protein. The table shows some 700,000 distinct CDR3 sequences, with about 20% occurring only once. Study-wide results and limits: Some motif variants had been reported before (in reactive arthritis synovial fluid and blood). Ankylosing spondylitis blood appeared to be characterized by a TCR beta motif of several highly homologous variants.

Regarding this clonotype: Its antigen is unknown.

The sample was blood, either unsorted or a sorted T cell fraction (not recorded which). The chain joins TRBV4-3 to TRBJ2-2; D possibly corresponds to TRBD2 (6 bases). This TCR derives from a male donor with ankylosing spondylitis. CDR3 bases: TGCGCCAGCAGCCCCGGGGACTGGTCCACCGGGGAGCTGTTTTTT. It translates to CASSPGDWSTGELFF.